This TCR beta chain was profiled in a study of immune evolution from preneoplasia to lung adenocarcinoma. The length of the CDR3 is 19 residues. Germline CDR1 and CDR2: SGHRS and YFSETQ. Trimming at V came to 0 bases and at J to 1 base, leaving 10 bases not matched to a gene. Some clones are missing from TCRdb's copy, which holds only in-frame ones; the method was immunoSEQ multiplex PCR. Of about 9,600 clones detected, 85% to 90% appear once; the ten largest clones hold 2.3%. Resections took place in Japan or China from about 2013 to 2018. Nucleic acids came from premalignant or tumor cells enriched by macro-dissection.

V and J are TRBV5-1 and TRBJ2-7, with 13 positions matching TRBD2. This TCR was sampled from a person in their 70s with invasive lung adenocarcinoma. The specimen was FFPE invasive lung adenocarcinoma tissue. CDR3 sequence reads: CASSLAARTGLAGSYEQYF. DNA of the CDR3: TGCGCCAGCAGCTTGGCCGCGAGGACGGGACTAGCGGGGTCCTACGAGCAGTACTTC.